The 7 T cell receptor beta chains given below trace back to one sample, sequenced in a study of shared T cell receptors in the human thymus. Using immunoSEQ multiplex PCR, the repertoire was profiled, and TCRdb retains in-frame clones only, with some absent. The sample lists 600,000 or so clones, around 87% occurring once. The sample was also linked to a second study, of human thymus T cells.

The specimen was thymocytes. These TCRs come from a boy under three years old with a congenital heart defect.

The V gene is TRBV28, the J gene TRBJ2-3; 15 nucleotides line up with TRBD2. Per germline, CDR1 MDHEN and CDR2 SYDVKM. The V and J ends lost 5 bases and 0 bases, in that order; junction bases with no gene match: 3. This CDR3 region has 17 residues. CDR3 nucleotide sequence: TGTGCCAGCAGTGGGACTAGCGGGAGGTGGAGCACAGATACGCAGTATTTT. This codes for CASSGTSGRWSTDTQYF.

The chain recombines TRBV19 with TRBJ1-2; weak D call: TRBD1 (5 bases). The CDR3 loop spans 14 amino acids. The germline CDR1 and CDR2 sequences are LNHDA and SQIVND (reference sequence). V was clipped by 5 bases and J by 5 bases, with 15 bases between them. The CDR3 loop is CASSWAGMLYGYTF. The CDR3 DNA is TGTGCCAGTAGTTGGGCAGGGATGCTTTATGGCTACACCTTC.

The chain combines TRBV19 with TRBJ2-7, with TRBD1 identical over 10 bases. The V gene's germline CDR1 is LNHDA and CDR2 SQIVND (reference sequence). The V and J ends lost 8 bases and 7 bases, in that order; junction bases with no gene match: 14. The CDR3 sequence is 15 residues long. The CDR3 DNA follows: TGTGCCAGTGACCCGGTTCGACAGGGGGCGAGGGAGCAGTACTTC. This codes for CASDPVRQGAREQYF.

The chain recombines TRBV27 with TRBJ2-1, with TRBD1 matching over 8 bases. The germline V gene has CDR1 MNHEY and CDR2 SMNVEV (reference sequence). The CDR3 has 15 amino acids. J was trimmed by 8 bases and V by 0 bases; bases with no gene match: 6. This CDR3 reads CASSLSPKDRDEQFF. The CDR3 region has the DNA TGTGCCAGCAGTTTATCCCCAAAGGACAGGGATGAGCAGTTCTTC.

The chain is built from TRBV6-1 and TRBJ1-4; D uncertain. V was pared by 6 bases and J by 6 bases, with 11 bases between. The CDR3 contains 13 residues. Germline loops: CDR1 MNHNS, CDR2 SASEGT. CDR3 nucleotide sequence: TGTGCCAGCAGAATAACATCTGATGAAAAACTGTTTTTT. Protein product: CASRITSDEKLFF.

The chain employs TRBV21-1 and TRBJ2-3; TRBD2 is the table's D call, not checked against the DNA. TRBV21-1 is a listed pseudogene. This CDR3 is built from 17 residues. The CDR3 loop is CAYLAKGLVVSTDTQYF. The DNA of the CDR3 is TGTGCGTATTTAGCCAAGGGACTAGTGGTGAGCACAGATACGCAGTATTTT.

The gene calls are TRBV23-1 and TRBJ1-5; D is unresolved. TRBV23-1 is flagged as an ORF with uncertain function. The CDR3 extends over 12 amino acids. V was pared by 11 bases and J by 2 bases, with 10 bases between. CDR3 sequence (DNA): TGCGCCTTCGGTCAGGGCAATCAGCCCCAGCATTTT. This codes for CAFGQGNQPQHF.